A selection of T cell receptor beta chains follows, all from one sample in a study of regulatory T cells in long-lasting Graves disease. Each CDR3 protein gets one entry after TCRdb re-called the multiplex PCR reads with MiXCR. The top ten clones hold roughly 9.3% of a sample with 520,000 or so distinct CDR3 sequences, around 12% of them seen once. These same data were also listed under a study on T cells in Graves' hyperthyroidism and ophthalmopathy.

Sequencing used peripheral blood mononuclear cells (PBMCs), obtained at new diagnosis, from a patient treated with antithyroid drugs. The receptors derive from a woman in her twenties or thirties with Graves disease. Each CDR3 is given without its conserved first and last residue. Clone size, where shown, is once, few, many, or a class for clones that have expanded.

clone size: many
J gene: TRBJ2-7
CDR3 length: 13
V gene: TRBV3-1
CDR3 protein: ASSQDSGRAYEQY

clone size: .
J gene: TRBJ2-7
CDR3 length: 12
V gene: TRBV5-6
CDR3 protein: ASSLTGRRYEQY

clone size: many
J gene: TRBJ2-2
CDR3 length: 11
V gene: TRBV2
CDR3 protein: ASSGNRAGELF

clone size: .
J gene: TRBJ1-2
CDR3 length: 11
V gene: TRBV6-2/TRBV6-3
CDR3 protein: ASSDPTGGGYT

clone size: .
J gene: TRBJ2-1
CDR3 length: 14
V gene: TRBV6-1
CDR3 protein: ASTLSRQGPYNEQF

clone size: many
J gene: TRBJ1-2
CDR3 length: 13
V gene: TRBV6-1
CDR3 protein: ASDKGTPFIYGYT

clone size: many
J gene: TRBJ2-7
CDR3 length: 11
V gene: TRBV20-1
CDR3 protein: SATGGRSYEQY

clone size: many
J gene: TRBJ1-5
CDR3 length: 11
V gene: TRBV2
CDR3 protein: ASRLQGSQPQH

clone size: .
J gene: TRBJ1-2
CDR3 length: 10
V gene: TRBV6-2/TRBV6-3
CDR3 protein: ASRWTNYGYT

clone size: many
J gene: TRBJ2-7
CDR3 length: 12
V gene: TRBV29-1
CDR3 protein: SVAGTGPFYEQY

clone size: many
J gene: TRBJ2-2
CDR3 length: 12
V gene: TRBV7-3
CDR3 protein: ASSTRRNTGELF

clone size: many
J gene: TRBJ1-1
CDR3 length: 11
V gene: TRBV11-2
CDR3 protein: ASSLAPISKAF

clone size: .
J gene: TRBJ2-1
CDR3 length: 11
V gene: TRBV27
CDR3 protein: ASTFLGGNEQS

clone size: .
J gene: TRBJ2-6
CDR3 length: 17
V gene: TRBV4-1
CDR3 protein: ASSQRLAGGVGGANVLT

clone size: few
J gene: TRBJ2-1
CDR3 length: 13
V gene: TRBV7-9
CDR3 protein: ASSLRGRNYNEQF

clone size: few
J gene: TRBJ2-7
CDR3 length: 12
V gene: TRBV20-1
CDR3 protein: SATRLASLYEQY

clone size: many
J gene: TRBJ2-7
CDR3 length: 14
V gene: TRBV7-9
CDR3 protein: ASSLVATGSSYEQY

clone size: .
J gene: TRBJ2-7
CDR3 length: 11
V gene: TRBV5-6
CDR3 protein: ASEIIQGHEQY

clone size: many
J gene: TRBJ1-2
CDR3 length: 10
V gene: TRBV12-3/TRBV12-4
CDR3 protein: ASSADFSGYT

clone size: few
J gene: TRBJ2-5
CDR3 length: 13
V gene: TRBV24-1
CDR3 protein: ATSDYWGDQETQY

clone size: many
J gene: TRBJ1-2
CDR3 length: 13
V gene: TRBV7-2
CDR3 protein: ASSLPGTGRYGYT

clone size: many
J gene: TRBJ1-6
CDR3 length: 13
V gene: TRBV7-2
CDR3 protein: ASSSLRMGNSPLH

clone size: few
J gene: TRBJ2-4
CDR3 length: 12
V gene: TRBV5-1
CDR3 protein: ASRLRQGENIQY

clone size: many
J gene: TRBJ1-4
CDR3 length: 12
V gene: TRBV6-1
CDR3 protein: ASGRAGMSEKLF

clone size: many
J gene: TRBJ1-5
CDR3 length: 13
V gene: TRBV28
CDR3 protein: AIQLPGGGNQPQH

clone size: .
J gene: TRBJ2-2
CDR3 length: 9
V gene: TRBV2
CDR3 protein: ASSEHGELF